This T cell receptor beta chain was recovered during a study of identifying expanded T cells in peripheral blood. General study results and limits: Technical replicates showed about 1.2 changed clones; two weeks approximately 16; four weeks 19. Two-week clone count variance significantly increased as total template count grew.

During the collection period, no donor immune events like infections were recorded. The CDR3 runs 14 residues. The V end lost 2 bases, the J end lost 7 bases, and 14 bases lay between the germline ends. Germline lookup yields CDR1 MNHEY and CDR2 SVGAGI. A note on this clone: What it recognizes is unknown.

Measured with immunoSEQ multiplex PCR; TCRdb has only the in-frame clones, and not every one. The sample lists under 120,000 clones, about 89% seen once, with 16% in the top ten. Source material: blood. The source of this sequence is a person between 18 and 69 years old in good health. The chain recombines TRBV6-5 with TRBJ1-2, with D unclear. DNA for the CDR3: TGTGCCAGCAGTTACGGCCTCCATGGGAGTGGCTACACCTTC. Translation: CASSYGLHGSGYTF.